This T cell receptor (beta chain) was captured by sequencing in a study of cytotoxic CD8 clonotypes in ibrutinib-treated CLL. The wider study: Median treatment time before response sampling was approximately twelve months, range 6 to 36. Mean productive templates were about 260,000; mean productive rearrangements were 94,082.

This clone was found once. Assay used: immunoSEQ multiplex PCR; TCRdb lists only in-frame clones, some missing. The table shows roughly 250,000 clones, with 70% occurring only once. The CDR3 is made up of 14 amino acids. V was clipped by 4 bases and J by 3 bases; unmatched bases: 4. Looked up from germline, CDR1 is SGHDN and CDR2 is FVKESK. The receptor comes from a human donor with chronic lymphocytic leukemia. Material: PBMCs, obtained after 24 months of ibrutinib treatment. This chain connects TRBV14 to TRBJ2-7; TRBD1 matches 9 bases. CDR3 in DNA: TGTGCCAGCAGCCTGGGGACAGGGAACTACGAGCAGTACTTC. Its protein product is CASSLGTGNYEQYF.